The present T cell receptor (beta chain) was sequenced within a study of patients and donors after allogeneic stem cell transplantation. Between the trimmed V and J ends, which lost 6 bases and 7 bases, there was a span of 13 bases. The germline V gene encodes CDR1 MNHEY and CDR2 SVGAGI. This CDR3 is 13 amino acids long. MiXCR, applied by TCRdb to the RT-PCR reads, yields one record per CDR3 protein. Among roughly 200,000 distinct CDR3 sequences listed, roughly 38% were seen once. The V gene is TRBV6-5, the J gene TRBJ1-3; D unclear. This clonotype originated in a human donor who was either an allogeneic HSCT recipient or a stem cell or donor lymphocyte infusion donor (not recorded which). It is not recorded whose cells these are; they may come from a transplant donor. Input material: blood, either unsorted or a sorted T cell fraction (not recorded which). The CDR3 DNA is TGTGCCAGCAGAATGACCAGCGGGAACACCATATATTTT. Protein product: CASRMTSGNTIYF.